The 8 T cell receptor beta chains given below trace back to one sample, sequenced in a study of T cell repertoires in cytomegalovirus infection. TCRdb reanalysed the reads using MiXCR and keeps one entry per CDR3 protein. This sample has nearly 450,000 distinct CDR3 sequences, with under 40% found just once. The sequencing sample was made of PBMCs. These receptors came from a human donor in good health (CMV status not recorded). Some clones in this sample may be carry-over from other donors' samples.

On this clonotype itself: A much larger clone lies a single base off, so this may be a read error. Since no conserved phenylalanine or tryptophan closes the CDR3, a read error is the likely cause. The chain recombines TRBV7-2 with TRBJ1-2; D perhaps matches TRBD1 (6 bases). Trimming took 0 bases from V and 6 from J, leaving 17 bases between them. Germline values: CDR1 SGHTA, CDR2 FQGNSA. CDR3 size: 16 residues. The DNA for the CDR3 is TGTGCCAGCAGCTTAGCTAGTGGCGGGGGCGTGGATGGCTACACCTTA. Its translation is CASSLASGGGVDGYTL.

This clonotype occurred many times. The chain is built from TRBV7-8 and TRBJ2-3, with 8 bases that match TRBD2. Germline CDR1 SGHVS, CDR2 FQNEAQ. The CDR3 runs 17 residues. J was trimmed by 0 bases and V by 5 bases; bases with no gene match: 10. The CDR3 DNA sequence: TGTGCCAGCAGCCCACCCAACCAGCGGGGGAGCACAGATACGCAGTATTTT. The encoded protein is CASSPPNQRGSTDTQYF. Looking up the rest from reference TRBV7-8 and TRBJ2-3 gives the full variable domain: GAGVSQSPRYKVAKRGQDVALRCDPISGHVSLFWYQQALGQGPEFLTYFQNEAQLDKSGLPSDRFFAERPEGSVSTLKIQRTQQEDSAVYLCASSPPNQRGSTDTQYFGPGTRLTVL.

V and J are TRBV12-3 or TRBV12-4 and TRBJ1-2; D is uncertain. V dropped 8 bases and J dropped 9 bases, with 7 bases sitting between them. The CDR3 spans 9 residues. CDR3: CASPHSYTF. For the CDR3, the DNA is TGTGCCAGCCCACATAGCTACACCTTC.

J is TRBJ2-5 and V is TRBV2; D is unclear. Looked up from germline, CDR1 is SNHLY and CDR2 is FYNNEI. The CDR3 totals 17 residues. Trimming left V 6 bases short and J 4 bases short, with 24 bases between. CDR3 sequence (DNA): TGTGCCAGCAGACGATTAGGAGTCTCCCTCAGGACAGAGACCCAGTACTTC. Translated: CASRRLGVSLRTETQYF.

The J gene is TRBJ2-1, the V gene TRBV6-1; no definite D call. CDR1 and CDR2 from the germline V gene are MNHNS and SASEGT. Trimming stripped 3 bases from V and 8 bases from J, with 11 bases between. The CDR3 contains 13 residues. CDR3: CASSDLPGDEQFF. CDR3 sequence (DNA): TGTGCCAGCAGTGATCTACCGGGTGATGAGCAGTTCTTC.

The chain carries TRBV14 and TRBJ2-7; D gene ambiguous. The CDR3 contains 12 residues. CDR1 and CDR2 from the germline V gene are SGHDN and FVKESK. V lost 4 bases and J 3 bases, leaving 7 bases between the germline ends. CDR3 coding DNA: TGTGCCAGCAGCCCTTTTGACTACGAGCAGTACTTC. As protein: CASSPFDYEQYF.

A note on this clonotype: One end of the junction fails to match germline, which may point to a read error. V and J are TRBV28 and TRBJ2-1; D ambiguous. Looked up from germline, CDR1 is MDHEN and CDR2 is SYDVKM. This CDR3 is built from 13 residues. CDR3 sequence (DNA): TGTGACAGCAGTTCCCACATGTCAAATGAGCAGTTCTTC. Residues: CDSSSHMSNEQFF. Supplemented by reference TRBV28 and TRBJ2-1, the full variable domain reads DVKVTQSSRYLVKRTGEKVFLECVQDMDHENMFWYRQDPGLGLRLIYFSYDVKMKEKGDIPEGYSVSREKKERFSLILESASTNQTSMYLCDSSSHMSNEQFFGPGTRLTVL.

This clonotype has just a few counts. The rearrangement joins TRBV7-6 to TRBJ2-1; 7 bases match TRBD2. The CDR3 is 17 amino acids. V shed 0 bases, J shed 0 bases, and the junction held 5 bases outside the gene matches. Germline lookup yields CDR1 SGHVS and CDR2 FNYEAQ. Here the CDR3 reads CASSLAGGGGSYNEQFF. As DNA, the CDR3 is TGTGCCAGCAGCTTAGCGGGTGGGGGGGGCTCCTACAATGAGCAGTTCTTC.